Described below is a single TCR beta chain sequence and its context. No antigen is known for it. Measured with immunoSEQ multiplex PCR; TCRdb has only the in-frame clones, and not every one. The table has approximately 510,000 clones, more than 65% seen once. This sample is drawn from a study of shared clonotypes between healthy human individuals. Study observations and caveats: Sequencing depth was predicted to influence how clonotypes are shared among donors.

It was approximately 100 million PBMCs that unsorted samples used for genomic DNA. CDR3 length: 12 amino acids. CDR1 and CDR2 (germline): SGHAT, FQNNGV. V was shortened by 4 bases and J by 4 bases, with 7 bases between the two germline ends. The chain is built from TRBV11-2 and TRBJ2-5; D is ambiguous. The sequence derives from a woman in her 40s in good health. Some clones in this sample may be carry-over from other donors' samples. Material: PBMCs. The CDR3 reads CASSSNRETQYF. The CDR3 DNA reads TGTGCCAGCAGCTCCAACAGAGAGACCCAGTACTTC. Based on the CDR3 plus reference TRBV11-2 and TRBJ2-5, the full variable domain is EAGVAQSPRYKIIEKRQSVAFWCNPISGHATLYWYQQILGQGPKLLIQFQNNGVVDDSQLPKDRFSAERLKGVDSTLKIQPAKLEDSAVYLCASSSNRETQYFGPGTRLLVL.